These 12 T cell receptor beta chains share one sample of origin, sequenced in a study of shared clonotypes between healthy human individuals. Method: immunoSEQ multiplex PCR; TCRdb's copy keeps in-frame clones and lacks some. Among approximately 1.5 million clones listed, 95% to 99% were seen once. The sample was naive CD4+ T cells sorted from blood. Subset meaning: CD45RA+ positively selected. Every receptor here comes from a man younger than 45 in good health.

The chain carries TRBV2 and TRBJ2-3, with 7 bases matching TRBD2. The J segment lost 6 bases and the V segment lost 8 bases, leaving 2 bases of the junction unmatched. From germline, CDR1 is SNHLY and CDR2 FYNNEI. This CDR3 region has 11 residues. The CDR3 protein is CASQAGDTQYF. The CDR3 DNA reads as TGTGCCAGCCAAGCGGGGGATACGCAGTATTTT.

This rearrangement joins TRBV2 to TRBJ1-5; tentatively, D is TRBD1 (5 bases). Trimming left V 2 bases short and J 1 base short, with 12 bases between. Germline-derived CDR1 and CDR2 are SNHLY and FYNNEI. This CDR3 has 16 residues. CDR3 amino acids: CASSEWGGFSNQPQHF. The CDR3 nucleotides are TGTGCCAGCAGTGAATGGGGGGGATTCAGCAATCAGCCCCAGCATTTT.

This chain uses TRBV9 with TRBJ2-5; D gene ambiguous. V was pared by 0 bases and J by 4 bases, with 13 bases between. The germline CDR1 and CDR2 sequences are SGDLS and YYNGEE. The CDR3 is made up of 15 amino acids. CDR3 loop: CASSVVVGTRETQYF. CDR3 sequence (DNA): TGTGCCAGCAGCGTAGTAGTGGGTACCAGAGAGACCCAGTACTTC.

The chain uses TRBV18 and TRBJ1-3; D ambiguous. Germline V gene lookup returns CDR1 KGHSH and CDR2 LQKENI. Trimming stripped 2 bases from V and 9 bases from J, with 11 bases between. CDR3 size: 13 residues. The chain's CDR3 is CASSPTGESTIYF. The CDR3 DNA reads as TGTGCCAGCTCACCAACTGGGGAGAGCACCATATATTTT. The full variable domain, in which reference TRBV18 and TRBJ1-3 provide the parts outside the CDR3, is NAGVMQNPRHLVRRRGQEARLRCSPMKGHSHVYWYRQLPEEGLKFMVYLQKENIIDESGMPKERFSAEFPKEGPSILRIQQVVRGDSAAYFCASSPTGESTIYFGEGSWLTVV.

The chain recombines TRBV19 with TRBJ2-7; the match to TRBD1 covers 7 bases. Germline V CDR1 and CDR2: LNHDA, SQIVND (reference sequence). The J segment lost 3 bases and the V segment lost 5 bases, leaving 10 bases of the junction unmatched. This CDR3 region has 15 residues. CDR3 in amino acids: CASSSQTGTHYEQYF. Written as DNA, the CDR3 is TGTGCCAGTAGTTCCCAGACAGGGACCCACTACGAGCAGTACTTC.

V and J are TRBV5-4 and TRBJ2-1; D not resolved. Trimming took 5 bases from V and 6 from J, leaving 12 bases between them. Germline CDR1 SGHNT, CDR2 YYREEE (reference sequence). This CDR3 has 13 amino acids. CDR3 sequence: CASSSVASNEQFF. The DNA for the CDR3 is TGTGCCAGCAGTTCCGTCGCCAGCAATGAGCAGTTCTTC.

The chain uses TRBV28 and TRBJ1-5, with D unclear. This CDR3 has 15 amino acids. Per germline, CDR1 MDHEN and CDR2 SYDVKM. Trimming removed 2 bases at V and 0 bases at J, with 8 bases between. The CDR3 reads CASSLAGSSNQPQHF. DNA of the CDR3: TGTGCCAGCAGTTTAGCCGGGAGTAGCAATCAGCCCCAGCATTTT.

The J gene is TRBJ2-1, the V gene TRBV6-6; D possibly corresponds to TRBD2 (5 bases). Per the germline V gene, CDR1 is MNHNY and CDR2 is SVGAGI (reference sequence). The CDR3 has 14 amino acids. Deletions cut 2 bases from V and 5 bases from J, with 10 bases between. CDR3 DNA: TGTGCCAGCAGTTACGGCGGGTCGCACAATGAGCAGTTCTTC. The encoded protein is CASSYGGSHNEQFF.

The V gene is TRBV9, the J gene TRBJ1-2, with D possibly matching TRBD1 (5 bases). In germline, CDR1 is SGDLS, CDR2 YYNGEE. V lost 4 bases, J lost 3 bases, and 10 bases lay in between. CDR3 length: 13 amino acids. CDR3 residues: CASSLRGDYGYTF. For the CDR3, the DNA is TGTGCCAGCAGCCTCCGGGGGGACTATGGCTACACCTTC.

This chain connects TRBV14 to TRBJ2-4; D assignment may be TRBD1 or TRBD2 (5 bases each). The length of the CDR3 is 18 residues. With 0 bases removed from V and 4 bases from J, the gap between germline ends came to 19 bases. CDR1 SGHDN and CDR2 FVKESK come from the germline V gene. The CDR3 reads CASSQEIVSDGAKNIQYF. The CDR3 DNA reads TGTGCCAGCAGCCAAGAAATTGTATCGGACGGGGCAAAAAACATTCAGTACTTC.

This chain uses TRBV5-1 with TRBJ2-2; D uncertain. V lost 4 bases and J 1 base, leaving 8 bases between the germline ends. Germline loops: CDR1 SGHRS, CDR2 YFSETQ. The CDR3 runs 14 residues. This CDR3 is CASSNQGNTGELFF. Written as DNA, the CDR3 is TGCGCCAGCAGCAATCAAGGGAACACCGGGGAGCTGTTTTTT.

Worth noting for this clone: This same CDR3 is encoded by further DNA sequences in the sample. The genes are TRBV5-1 and TRBJ1-5; D unclear. This CDR3 is 14 amino acids long. Germline V lookup: CDR1 SGHRS, CDR2 YFSETQ. V was clipped by 0 bases and J by 4 bases, with 8 bases between them. This CDR3 is CASSLDGGNQPQHF. The CDR3 DNA reads as TGCGCCAGCAGCTTGGATGGTGGAAATCAGCCCCAGCATTTT.